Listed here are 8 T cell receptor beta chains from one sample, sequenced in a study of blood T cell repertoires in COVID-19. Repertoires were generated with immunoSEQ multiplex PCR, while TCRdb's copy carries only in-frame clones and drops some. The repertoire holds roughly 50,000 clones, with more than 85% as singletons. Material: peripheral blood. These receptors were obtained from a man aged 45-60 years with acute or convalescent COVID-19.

CDR3 loop: CASSYRTNEQFF. The DNA for the CDR3 is TGTGCCAGCAGTTACCGCACTAATGAGCAGTTCTTC. The rearrangement links TRBV6-6 to TRBJ2-1; no definite D call. The CDR3 covers 12 residues. Deletions cut 2 bases from V and 7 bases from J, with 6 bases between. CDR1 is MNHNY, CDR2 SVGAGI, per germline (reference sequence).

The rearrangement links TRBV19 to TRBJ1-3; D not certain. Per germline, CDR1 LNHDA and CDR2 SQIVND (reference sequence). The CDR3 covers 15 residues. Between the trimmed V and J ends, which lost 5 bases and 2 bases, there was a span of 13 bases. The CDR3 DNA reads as TGTGCCAGTAGTGTACTGGGAGTAACTGGAAACACCATATATTTT. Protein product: CASSVLGVTGNTIYF.

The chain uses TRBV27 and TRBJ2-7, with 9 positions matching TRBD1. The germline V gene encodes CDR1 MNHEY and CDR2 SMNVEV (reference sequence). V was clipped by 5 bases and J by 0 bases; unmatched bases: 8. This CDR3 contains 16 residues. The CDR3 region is CASSPQGAGISYEQYF. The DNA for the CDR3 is TGTGCCAGCAGTCCACAGGGGGCCGGGATCTCCTACGAGCAGTACTTC.

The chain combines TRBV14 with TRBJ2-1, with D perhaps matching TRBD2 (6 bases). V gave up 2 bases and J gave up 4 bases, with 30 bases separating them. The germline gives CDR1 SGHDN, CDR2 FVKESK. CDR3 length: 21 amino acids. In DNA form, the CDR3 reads TGTGCCAGCAGCCAAATCCGGGACTTATCTAGAAGAAGGGGTTCTTACAATGAGCAGTTCTTC. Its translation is CASSQIRDLSRRRGSYNEQFF.

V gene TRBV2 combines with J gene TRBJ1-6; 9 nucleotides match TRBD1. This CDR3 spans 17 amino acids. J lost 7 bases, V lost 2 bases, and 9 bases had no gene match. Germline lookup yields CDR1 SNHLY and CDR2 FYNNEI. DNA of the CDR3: TGTGCCAGCAGTGAACGGGGACAGGGAAGGCGGAATTCACCCCTCCACTTT. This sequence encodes CASSERGQGRRNSPLHF.

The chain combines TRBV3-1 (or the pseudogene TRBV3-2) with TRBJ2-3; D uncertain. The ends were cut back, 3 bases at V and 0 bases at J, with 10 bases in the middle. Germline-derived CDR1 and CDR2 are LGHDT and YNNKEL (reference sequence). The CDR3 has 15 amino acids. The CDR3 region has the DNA TGTGCCAGCAGCCAGGCAGGAACTAGCACAGATACGCAGTATTTT. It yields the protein CASSQAGTSTDTQYF.

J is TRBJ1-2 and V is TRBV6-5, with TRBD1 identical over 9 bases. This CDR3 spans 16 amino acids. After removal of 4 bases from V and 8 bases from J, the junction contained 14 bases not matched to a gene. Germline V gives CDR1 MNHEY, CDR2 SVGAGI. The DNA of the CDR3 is TGTGCCAGCAGTTCCCCGATGGACAGGGGCTCGGGGGGCTACACCTTC. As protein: CASSSPMDRGSGGYTF.

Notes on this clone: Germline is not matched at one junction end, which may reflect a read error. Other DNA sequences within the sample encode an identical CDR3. The chain's CDR3 is CAGSVNIYGYTF. CDR3 coding DNA: TGTGCCGGCAGCGTTAATATCTATGGCTACACCTTC. V is TRBV2 and J is TRBJ1-2; D is ambiguous. This CDR3 has 12 residues. Germline loops: CDR1 SNHLY, CDR2 FYNNEI.